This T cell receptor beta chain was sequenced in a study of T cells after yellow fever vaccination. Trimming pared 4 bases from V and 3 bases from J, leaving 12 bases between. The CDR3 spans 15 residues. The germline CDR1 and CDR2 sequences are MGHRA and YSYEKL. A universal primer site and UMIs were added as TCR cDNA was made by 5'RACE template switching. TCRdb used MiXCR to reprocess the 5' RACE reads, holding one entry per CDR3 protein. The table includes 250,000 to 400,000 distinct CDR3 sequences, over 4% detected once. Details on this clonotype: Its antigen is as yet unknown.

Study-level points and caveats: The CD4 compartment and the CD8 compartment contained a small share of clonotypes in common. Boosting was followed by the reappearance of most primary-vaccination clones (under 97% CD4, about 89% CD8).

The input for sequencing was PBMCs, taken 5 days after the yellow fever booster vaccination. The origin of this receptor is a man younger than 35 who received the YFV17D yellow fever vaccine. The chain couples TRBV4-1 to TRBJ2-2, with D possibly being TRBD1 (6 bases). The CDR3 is CASSRGTKDTGELFF. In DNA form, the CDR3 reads TGCGCCAGCAGCCGAGGGACAAAGGACACCGGGGAGCTGTTTTTT.